This paragraph reports one T cell receptor (beta chain). Repertoires were generated with immunoSEQ multiplex PCR, while TCRdb's copy carries only in-frame clones and drops some. Found here are some 720,000 clones, approximately 90% of them singletons; the top ten hold about 0.01%. The sample belongs to a study of shared T cell receptors in the human thymus. V was shortened by 7 bases and J by 1 base, with 10 bases between the two germline ends. The CDR3 contains 13 residues. Germline values: CDR1 SEHNR, CDR2 FQNEAQ (reference sequence). This sample also appeared in a second study, on human thymus T cells. From that study: Resections removed during corrective heart surgery provided the thymus tissue used. Among unrelated individuals, related research reported thymic repertoires that overlapped highly.

The specimen sequenced was thymocytes. The rearrangement uses TRBV7-9 and TRBJ1-1, with a tentative D call TRBD1 (6 bases). The TCR comes from a boy less than two years old with a congenital heart defect. DNA for the CDR3: TGTGCCAGCACTCGGGGGGCGAACACTGAAGCTTTCTTT. Its translation is CASTRGANTEAFF.